This is a list of T cell receptor beta chains from one sample in a study of T cell repertoires in cytomegalovirus infection. A single record per CDR3 protein comes from TCRdb applying MiXCR to the reads. The data hold roughly 76,000 distinct CDR3 sequences, with 3.7% observed a single time. What was sequenced was PBMCs. Source of these receptors: a human donor in good health (CMV status not recorded). Some clones in this sample may be carry-over from other donors' samples. CDR3s include the opening cysteine and the closing phenylalanine or tryptophan. The D gene is left open where the match is weak. Clone size is given as once, few or many counts, or a class when the clone is expanded.

TRBV29-1	TRBJ1-1	NA	many	TGCAGCGTTGTGAGGGGTGGAGTGAACACTGAAGCTTTCTTT	CSVVRGGVNTEAFF
TRBV6-6	TRBJ2-7	TRBD2	many	TGTGCCAGCAGACAGACTAGCGGGGATCATTACGAGCAGTACTTC	CASRQTSGDHYEQYF
TRBV4-1	TRBJ1-3	NA	many	TGCGCCAGCAGCCGTCAGGACAACCCAGGAAACACCATATATTTT	CASSRQDNPGNTIYF
TRBV6-2/TRBV6-3	TRBJ2-5	NA	many	TGTGCCAGCAGTTCCCGGGACAACCAAGAGACCCAGTACTTC	CASSSRDNQETQYF
TRBV20-1	TRBJ2-7	NA	many	TGCAGTGCCAGGGGCCGTACCTACGAGCAGTACTTC	CSARGRTYEQYF
TRBV20-1	TRBJ1-4	TRBD1	many	TGCAGTGCCCAAACCGTTTATGACGGGACAGGAGTGGAAAAACTGTTTTTT	CSAQTVYDGTGVEKLFF
TRBV19	TRBJ1-2	TRBD1	many	TGTGCCAGTACCGAGTGGCAGGGGGTGAACTATGGCTACACCTTC	CASTEWQGVNYGYTF
TRBV28	TRBJ1-1	NA	many	TGTGCCAGCAGTTTATGGGGGGCCCGGAACACTGAAGCTTTCTTT	CASSLWGARNTEAFF
TRBV6-2/TRBV6-3	TRBJ2-3	TRBD2	many	TGTGCCAGCAGTTCTCCGACTAGCGGGAGGCCAGATACGCAGTATTTT	CASSSPTSGRPDTQYF
TRBV7-8	TRBJ1-1	TRBD1	many	TGTGCCAGCAGCGCCGACAGGGAGTACACTGAAGCTTTCTTT	CASSADREYTEAFF
TRBV6-1	TRBJ1-2	NA	many	TGTGCCAGCAGTGAAGTAACGGGGGTTGGCTATGGCTACACCTTC	CASSEVTGVGYGYTF
TRBV20-1	TRBJ2-5	NA	many	TGCATCTCAGGGAACCAAGAGACCCAGTACTTC	CISGNQETQYF
TRBV7-2	TRBJ2-1	NA	many	TGTGCCAGCACCTCGATGGCCCCAACCAATGAGCAGTTCTTC	CASTSMAPTNEQFF
TRBV27	TRBJ2-7	TRBD2	many	TGTGCCAGCAGTTTAGGGGTAGCGGGGAGCTCCTACGAGCAGTACTTC	CASSLGVAGSSYEQYF
TRBV7-2	TRBJ1-2	NA	many	TGTGCCAGCAGCTTAGAGGGCGGAAGGGGCTACACCTTC	CASSLEGGRGYTF
TRBV7-2	TRBJ1-4	NA	many	TGTGCCAGCAGCTTAGCAGCCGCAACTAATGAAAAACTGTTTTTT	CASSLAAATNEKLFF
TRBV6-8	TRBJ2-5	NA	many	TGTGCCAGCAGTTACGGGATCGGGGGCAGAGAGACCCAGTACTTC	CASSYGIGGRETQYF
TRBV4-3	TRBJ1-1	TRBD1	many	TGCGCCAGCAGCCAAGAAGGGACAGGGGCTGAAGCTTTCTTT	CASSQEGTGAEAFF
TRBV28	TRBJ2-7	TRBD1	many	TGTGCCAGCAGTTTATCGCGGGGGACAGGGGCCTACGAGCAGTACTTC	CASSLSRGTGAYEQYF
TRBV7-8	TRBJ1-1	NA	many	TGTGCCAGCAGCTCAAACCAGGGCGGAAGGGAAGCTTTCTTT	CASSSNQGGREAFF
TRBV7-2	TRBJ2-5	NA	many	TGTGCCAGCAGCTTAGTTGGAGGGTCAGAGACCCAGTACTTC	CASSLVGGSETQYF